This is a list of T cell receptor beta chains from one sample in a study of shared clonotypes between healthy human individuals. Libraries were prepared by immunoSEQ multiplex PCR; TCRdb keeps only in-frame clonotypes and omits some of them. The sample lists roughly 500,000 clones; approximately 95% were seen once. The sample comprised naive CD4+ T cells sorted from blood. Source of these receptors: a woman aged 25 to 45 in good health. The CDR3 runs from the conserved cysteine through the conserved F or W. A D gene is named only where the DNA matches it firmly. Size is stated for part of the rows, as once, few or many counts, or as a class when the clone is expanded.

>NA|NA|TRBV18|TRBJ1-3
TGTGCCAGCTCACCGCGAGGGATATCAGGGGTGCGATCTGGAAACACCATATATTTT
CASSPRGISGVRSGNTIYF
>NA|TRBD1|TRBV5-1|TRBJ1-2
TGCGCCAGCAGCTCCGGGACAGGGCAGAGGTATGGCTACACCTTC
CASSSGTGQRYGYTF
>NA|TRBD2|TRBV5-1|TRBJ2-1
TGCGCCAGCAGCTTGGGCGGGAGACTAAACAATGAGCAGTTCTTC
CASSLGGRLNNEQFF
>NA|NA|TRBV28|TRBJ2-7
TGTGCCAGCAGGGTTGGCCCCCTACATCGCTCGCGACAGCGGGTTTCCTCCTACGAGCAGTACTTC
CASRVGPLHRSRQRVSSYEQYF
>NA|NA|TRBV29-1|TRBJ1-1
TGCAGCGCCTCGGGACCTCAAATCCCCGAAGCTTTCTTT
CSASGPQIPEAFF
>NA|NA|TRBV5-1|TRBJ1-1
TGCGCCAGCAGCTTGGGCGGCAGGGACCTAAGGGAAGCTTTCTTT
CASSLGGRDLREAFF
>NA|TRBD1|TRBV15|TRBJ2-5
TGTGCCACCAGCAGAGGCTATCAGGGGGCGGGGGAGACCCAGTACTTC
CATSRGYQGAGETQYF
>NA|NA|TRBV5-1|TRBJ2-3
TGCGCCAGCAGCTTGGCCTCGGGGAACACAGATACGCAGTATTTT
CASSLASGNTDTQYF
>NA|NA|TRBV18|TRBJ2-3
TGTGCCAGCTCTTGGCCGGGTCCCGCCACAGATACGCAGTATTTT
CASSWPGPATDTQYF
>NA|NA|TRBV2|TRBJ2-2
TGTGCCAGCAGTGGAAATAGCCATATCACCGGGGAGCTGTTTTTT
CASSGNSHITGELFF
>NA|NA|TRBV28|TRBJ2-7
TGTGCCAGCATCCAGTCTGAGAAGCAGTACTTC
CASIQSEKQYF
>once|NA|TRBV6-4|TRBJ1-1
TGTGCCAGCAGTGCCACAGCAGTGAACACTGAAGCTTTCTTT
CASSATAVNTEAFF
>NA|NA|TRBV30|TRBJ1-5
TGTGCCTGGAGTCACCCAGGTCAGCCCCAGCATTTT
CAWSHPGQPQHF